The next 27 T cell receptor beta chains were all read from a single sample in a study of blood T cell repertoires in COVID-19. Method: immunoSEQ multiplex PCR; TCRdb's copy keeps in-frame clones and lacks some. The table records 200,000 to 250,000 clones, around 90% of them present only once. The sample consisted of peripheral blood. Receptors were obtained from a man aged 25 to 40 with COVID-19, enrolled during active disease.

V gene TRBV1 combines with J gene TRBJ2-7; the table's TRBD1 call for D was not verified on the DNA. TRBV1 is a listed pseudogene. The CDR3 is 16 amino acids. For the CDR3, the DNA is TGCACCAGCAGCCAAGATCGGAACAGGGGCCCCTACGAGCAGTACTTC. Translated: CTSSQDRNRGPYEQYF.

CDR3 region: CASSFPRGMNNEQFF. CDR3 coding DNA: TGTGCCAGCAGTTTCCCAAGGGGTATGAACAATGAGCAGTTCTTC. The chain links TRBV28 to TRBJ2-1; maybe TRBD1 (5 bases). The CDR3 covers 15 residues. Trimming stripped 3 bases from V and 5 bases from J, with 14 bases between. CDR1 and CDR2 (germline): MDHEN, SYDVKM. Full variable domain (missing parts from reference TRBV28 and TRBJ2-1): DVKVTQSSRYLVKRTGEKVFLECVQDMDHENMFWYRQDPGLGLRLIYFSYDVKMKEKGDIPEGYSVSREKKERFSLILESASTNQTSMYLCASSFPRGMNNEQFFGPGTRLTVL.

The chain combines TRBV6-5 with TRBJ1-2, with unresolved D. This CDR3 contains 16 residues. The V end was cut by 0 bases, the J end by 0 bases, with 11 bases between. Germline values: CDR1 MNHEY, CDR2 SVGAGI. CDR3 amino acids: CASSYSSREANYGYTF. CDR3 coding DNA: TGTGCCAGCAGTTACTCGTCCCGGGAAGCTAACTATGGCTACACCTTC.

V and J are TRBV10-3 and TRBJ1-2; D may be TRBD1 (5 bases). The germline V and J ends were trimmed by 0 bases and 1 base, with 12 bases remaining between them. Germline V gives CDR1 ENHRY, CDR2 SYGVKD. This CDR3 spans 16 amino acids. The CDR3 is CAISESPRASNYGYTF. CDR3 in DNA: TGTGCCATCAGTGAGTCCCCCAGGGCGAGTAACTATGGCTACACCTTC.

This clone was observed a handful of times. The V call is TRBV10-3, the J call TRBJ1-4, with TRBD1 as a possible D gene (6 bases). From germline, CDR1 is ENHRY and CDR2 SYGVKD. This CDR3 spans 15 amino acids. V was trimmed by 8 bases and J by 2 bases, leaving 15 bases between them. CDR3 DNA: TGTGCCATCGGTGCAGGGGATGTCACTAATGAAAAACTGTTTTTT. Translated, it gives CAIGAGDVTNEKLFF.

CDR3 sequence: CASSQFAENSPLHF. CDR3 DNA: TGTGCCAGCAGCCAATTTGCAGAAAACTCACCCCTCCACTTT. The J gene is TRBJ1-6, the V gene TRBV3-1 (or the pseudogene TRBV3-2); D is unclear. V dropped 2 bases and J dropped 10 bases, with 12 bases sitting between them. The CDR3 runs 14 residues. The germline V gene encodes CDR1 LGHDT and CDR2 YNNKEL (reference sequence).

The chain combines TRBV9 with TRBJ2-3; D perhaps matches TRBD2 (6 bases). V lost 4 bases and J 6 bases, leaving 9 bases between the germline ends. This CDR3 has 12 residues. Germline assignment: CDR1 SGDLS and CDR2 YYNGEE. DNA for the CDR3: TGTGCCAGCAGCTCTCTAGCGGATACGCAGTATTTT. Encoded protein: CASSSLADTQYF.

This chain connects TRBV19 to TRBJ1-2; 7 bases align to TRBD1. V lost 7 bases to trimming and J lost 5 bases; unmatched junction nucleotides: 16. The germline V gene has CDR1 LNHDA and CDR2 SQIVND (reference sequence). The CDR3 extends over 16 amino acids. CDR3 protein: CASTKTSDRVGYGYTF. As DNA, the CDR3 is TGTGCCAGTACGAAGACATCCGACAGGGTCGGATATGGCTACACCTTC. Looking up the rest from reference TRBV19 and TRBJ1-2 gives the full variable domain: DGGITQSPKYLFRKEGQNVTLSCEQNLNHDAMYWYRQDPGQGLRLIYYSQIVNDFQKGDIAEGYSVSREKKESFPLTVTSAQKNPTAFYLCASTKTSDRVGYGYTFGSGTRLTVV.

The chain links TRBV19 to TRBJ1-1, with D unresolved. Trimming took off 8 bases at V and 2 bases at J, with 6 bases between the two ends. The CDR3 has 11 residues. The germline V gene has CDR1 LNHDA and CDR2 SQIVND (reference sequence). CDR3 DNA sequence: TGTGCCAGTTTTAAAAACACTGAAGCTTTCTTT. Translation: CASFKNTEAFF. Full variable domain (missing parts from reference TRBV19 and TRBJ1-1): DGGITQSPKYLFRKEGQNVTLSCEQNLNHDAMYWYRQDPGQGLRLIYYSQIVNDFQKGDIAEGYSVSREKKESFPLTVTSAQKNPTAFYLCASFKNTEAFFGQGTRLTVV.

V is TRBV7-9 and J is TRBJ1-3, with D maybe TRBD1 (5 bases). The CDR3 loop spans 14 amino acids. In germline, CDR1 is SEHNR, CDR2 FQNEAQ (reference sequence). V lost 5 bases and J lost 2, with 10 bases in between. CDR3 in amino acids: CASSPQGTGNTIYF. DNA of the CDR3: TGTGCCAGCAGCCCGCAGGGAACTGGAAACACCATATATTTT. Complete variable domain (other parts from reference TRBV7-9 and TRBJ1-3): DTGVSQNPRHKITKRGQNVTFRCDPISEHNRLYWYRQTLGQGPEFLTYFQNEAQLEKSRLLSDRFSAERPKGSFSTLEIQRTEQGDSAMYLCASSPQGTGNTIYFGEGSWLTVV.

This chain connects TRBV6-5 to TRBJ2-3; 8 positions match TRBD2. Unmatched junction bases numbered 7, after V lost 2 bases and J lost 3 bases. The germline V gene encodes CDR1 MNHEY and CDR2 SVGAGI. This CDR3 has 16 amino acids. CDR3 loop: CASSYRAGGGTDTQYF. DNA for the CDR3: TGTGCCAGCAGTTACCGGGCGGGAGGAGGGACAGATACGCAGTATTTT.

This clone has only one observation. The chain uses TRBV2 and TRBJ2-1, with TRBD2 matching 7 bases. CDR1 SNHLY and CDR2 FYNNEI come from the germline V gene. The ends lost 5 bases at V and 6 bases at J; junction bases unmatched: 10. The CDR3 spans 15 residues. The CDR3 nucleotides read TGTGCCAGCAGTCCTAGCGGTAGCTCATTCAATGAGCAGTTCTTC. It encodes CASSPSGSSFNEQFF.

The chain uses TRBV12-3 or TRBV12-4 and TRBJ1-4; D is unclear. The CDR3 loop spans 13 amino acids. Trimming shortened V by 7 bases and J by 2 bases, and 8 bases separated the two germline ends. Here the CDR3 reads CASTPSTNEKLFF. The CDR3 bases are TGTGCCAGCACCCCCTCGACTAATGAAAAACTGTTTTTT.

The gene calls are TRBV28 and TRBJ2-7; 8 bases match TRBD2. The CDR3 runs to 15 residues. Germline loops: CDR1 MDHEN, CDR2 SYDVKM. Trimming at V came to 6 bases and at J to 4 bases, leaving 11 bases not matched to a gene. CDR3 DNA: TGTGCCAGCAGCCCCGGGGGGGGCAGGGTTTACGAGCAGTACTTC. Translating gives CASSPGGGRVYEQYF.

The genes are TRBV5-1 and TRBJ1-5; 11 bases are shared with TRBD1. This CDR3 has 16 residues. Germline V gene data show CDR1 as SGHRS and CDR2 as YFSETQ. The trim removed 2 bases at V and 3 bases at J, leaving 4 bases unmatched. In DNA, the CDR3 is TGCGCCAGCAGCTTAGGGACAGGGGGTTCCAATCAGCCCCAGCATTTT. Translated: CASSLGTGGSNQPQHF.

The J gene is TRBJ2-2, the V gene TRBV5-5; TRBD2 might be the D (6 bases). Looked up from germline, CDR1 is SGHKS and CDR2 is YYEKEE (reference sequence). V was trimmed by 1 base and J by 2 bases, leaving 15 bases between them. The CDR3 contains 17 residues. The CDR3 loop reads CASSLFAGTSNTGELFF. CDR3 bases: TGTGCCAGCAGCTTGTTCGCGGGGACCTCCAACACCGGGGAGCTGTTTTTT. Full variable domain (remainder filled in from reference TRBV5-5 and TRBJ2-2): DAGVTQSPTHLIKTRGQQVTLRCSPISGHKSVSWYQQVLGQGPQFIFQYYEKEERGRGNFPDRFSARQFPNYSSELNVNALLLGDSALYLCASSLFAGTSNTGELFFGEGSRLTVL.

The gene calls are TRBV6-2 or TRBV6-3 and TRBJ2-3; 10 bases align to TRBD1. Per the germline V gene, CDR1 is MNHEY and CDR2 is SVGEGT. V trimming: 4 bases; J trimming: 10 bases; junction bases outside the gene matches: 14. The CDR3 spans 16 residues. Here the CDR3 reads CASSSSPHRDRGSQYF. CDR3 nucleotides: TGTGCCAGCAGTTCCAGCCCTCACCGGGACAGGGGATCGCAGTATTTT.

The chain carries TRBV5-4 and TRBJ1-1, with 8 bases lining up with TRBD1. Looked up from germline, CDR1 is SGHNT and CDR2 is YYREEE (reference sequence). The length of the CDR3 is 15 residues. The V segment lost 5 bases and the J segment 1 base; nucleotides outside the gene matches: 7. CDR3 in amino acids: CASSPWGTGNTEAFF. CDR3 in DNA: TGTGCCAGCAGTCCCTGGGGGACAGGGAACACTGAAGCTTTCTTT. The full variable domain, its missing parts supplied by reference TRBV5-4 and TRBJ1-1, is ETGVTQSPTHLIKTRGQQVTLRCSSQSGHNTVSWYQQALGQGPQFIFQYYREEENGRGNFPPRFSGLQFPNYSSELNVNALELDDSALYLCASSPWGTGNTEAFFGQGTRLTVV.

The chain uses TRBV21-1 and TRBJ1-1; the table names TRBD1, a call not compared with the DNA. TRBV21-1 counts as a pseudogene. This CDR3 has 14 residues. The CDR3 coding sequence is TGTGCCAGCAGCAAAGGGACAGCGAACACTGAAGCTTTCTTT. This encodes CASSKGTANTEAFF.

In DNA form, the CDR3 reads TGTGCCAGCAGCTTAGATCGGGGGGAGTATGAGCCCCAGCATTTT. Encoded protein: CASSLDRGEYEPQHF. V usage is TRBV11-2 and J usage is TRBJ1-5, with D maybe TRBD1 (5 bases). This CDR3 region has 15 residues. The germline CDR1 and CDR2 sequences are SGHAT and FQNNGV. The V gene lost 0 bases and the J gene lost 8 bases, with 14 bases spanning the gap.

This clone showed up just once. The chain is built from TRBV5-6 and TRBJ1-2, with D unresolved. This CDR3 is built from 11 residues. Germline V gene sequence: CDR1 SGHDT, CDR2 YYEEEE. Trimming removed 3 bases at V and 3 bases at J, with 3 bases between. The DNA of the CDR3 is TGTGCCAGCAGCTCGTACTATGGCTACACCTTC. It yields the protein CASSSYYGYTF.

The genes are TRBV12-5 and TRBJ1-4; D gene uncertain. Trimming left V 0 bases short and J 5 bases short, with 10 bases between. CDR3 length: 15 residues. Germline CDR1 is LGHNT and CDR2 is FRNRAP. CDR3 DNA: TGTGCTAGTGGTTTGGTACCGGGGAAGAATGAAAAACTGTTTTTT. Translating gives CASGLVPGKNEKLFF. The full variable domain, rest sourced from reference TRBV12-5 and TRBJ1-4, is DARVTQTPRHKVTEMGQEVTMRCQPILGHNTVFWYRQTMMQGLELLAYFRNRAPLDDSGMPKDRFSAEMPDATLATLKIQPSEPRDSAVYFCASGLVPGKNEKLFFGSGTQLSVL.

The CDR3 nucleotides read TGTGCCAGCAGCCCCATTCAGGGCGGCTATGGCTACACCTTC. Encoded protein: CASSPIQGGYGYTF. The rearrangement joins TRBV7-9 to TRBJ1-2; TRBD1 is a possible D gene (5 bases). Looked up from germline, CDR1 is SEHNR and CDR2 is FQNEAQ (reference sequence). V was shortened by 5 bases and J by 4 bases, with 14 bases between the two germline ends. The CDR3 contains 14 residues.

The chain recombines TRBV15 with TRBJ1-5; 9 bases map to TRBD1. Germline-derived CDR1 and CDR2 are LNHNV and YYDKDF (reference sequence). With 0 bases clipped from V and 6 bases from J, the junction kept 3 bases outside the gene matches. This CDR3 is built from 15 residues. The CDR3 DNA reads TGTGCCACCAGCAGAGAAACAGGGGGCAGTCAGCCCCAGCATTTT. It translates to CATSRETGGSQPQHF.

Concerning this clone: Within the sample, other DNA sequences also encode this same CDR3. The chain carries TRBV5-4 and TRBJ2-3, with 8 bases identical to TRBD1. The J segment lost 3 bases and the V segment lost 5 bases, leaving 5 bases of the junction unmatched. This CDR3 region has 14 residues. Germline CDR1 and CDR2: SGHNT and YYREEE (reference sequence). CDR3 sequence (DNA): TGTGCCAGCAGTCGGCAGGGGGCAACAGATACGCAGTATTTT. Its protein is CASSRQGATDTQYF.

This chain connects TRBV7-9 to TRBJ2-1; TRBD1 agrees at 7 bases. The CDR3 has 12 residues. V lost 4 bases and J lost 12; bases outside the gene matches: 6. From germline, CDR1 is SEHNR and CDR2 FQNEAQ (reference sequence). The chain's CDR3 is CASSSPGQLQFF. The CDR3 DNA sequence: TGTGCCAGCAGCTCTCCGGGACAGCTGCAGTTCTTC.

The chain carries TRBV2 and TRBJ1-5, with D perhaps matching TRBD1 (6 bases). CDR3 size: 15 residues. The V gene's germline CDR1 is SNHLY and CDR2 FYNNEI. Between the trimmed V and J ends, which lost 4 bases and 4 bases, there was a span of 14 bases. CDR3 in DNA: TGTGCCAGCAGTGGTGTCAGGGGACCTAATCAGCCCCAGCATTTT. As protein: CASSGVRGPNQPQHF.